What follows is one TCR beta chain and its context. This CDR3 has 15 residues. Germline assignment: CDR1 MNHEY and CDR2 SVGAGI. Trimming shortened V by 2 bases and J by 2 bases, and 9 bases separated the two germline ends. It was with a sample-barcoded 5' primer and a J-beta primer mix that a second PCR of roughly 7 to 12 cycles was run. TCRdb reprocessed the 5' RACE reads with MiXCR, giving one entry per CDR3 protein. The table records around 900,000 distinct CDR3 sequences, around 30% of them present only once. This entry is derived from a study of blood T cells in healthy people across ages. The sample was blood. V is TRBV6-5 and J is TRBJ2-2; no reliable D call. This sequence was found in a woman of 80 years or more in good health. CDR3 sequence: CASSYKMLNTGELFF. For the CDR3, the DNA is TGTGCCAGCAGTTACAAGATGCTAAACACCGGGGAGCTGTTTTTT.